The source of this T cell receptor beta chain is a study of shared clonotypes between healthy human individuals. The CDR3 runs 12 residues. Sequencing used immunoSEQ multiplex PCR; TCRdb keeps in-frame clones, though not all of them. Of about 590,000 clones listed, 95% to 96% are singletons. Naive CD8 cells, CD45RO-negative and positively selected for CCR7, excluded terminally differentiated effector memory CD45RA+ cells. The specimen sequenced was naive CD8+ T cells sorted from blood. V and J are TRBV21-1 and TRBJ1-2; the D segment call TRBD1 is taken from the table without a DNA check. TRBV21-1 is given as a pseudogene. The source is a woman in her thirties in good health. CDR3 loop: CASPLQGRGYTF. The CDR3 region has the DNA TGTGCCAGCCCCCTACAGGGAAGAGGCTACACCTTC.